This TCR beta chain was retrieved from a study of response to subunit inactivated influenza vaccine. TCRdb reprocessed the RT-PCR reads with MiXCR, giving one entry per CDR3 protein. Of hundreds of thousands of distinct CDR3 sequences in the sample, under 20% were seen once. This clonotype has just a few counts. This specimen consisted of PBMCs from blood, obtained 5 days after vaccination. This receptor was obtained from a man aged 50-59 years who received an inactivated influenza vaccine.

This chain's CDR3 is CATSDPTGDYGYTF. The DNA of the CDR3 is TGTGCCACCAGTGATCCAACAGGGGATTATGGCTACACCTTC. This chain joins TRBV24-1 and TRBJ1-2; 7 bases line up with TRBD1. Germline V gene sequence: CDR1 KGHDR, CDR2 SFDVKD. The length of the CDR3 is 14 residues. J gave up 5 bases and V 3 bases, and 5 bases lay outside the gene matches.